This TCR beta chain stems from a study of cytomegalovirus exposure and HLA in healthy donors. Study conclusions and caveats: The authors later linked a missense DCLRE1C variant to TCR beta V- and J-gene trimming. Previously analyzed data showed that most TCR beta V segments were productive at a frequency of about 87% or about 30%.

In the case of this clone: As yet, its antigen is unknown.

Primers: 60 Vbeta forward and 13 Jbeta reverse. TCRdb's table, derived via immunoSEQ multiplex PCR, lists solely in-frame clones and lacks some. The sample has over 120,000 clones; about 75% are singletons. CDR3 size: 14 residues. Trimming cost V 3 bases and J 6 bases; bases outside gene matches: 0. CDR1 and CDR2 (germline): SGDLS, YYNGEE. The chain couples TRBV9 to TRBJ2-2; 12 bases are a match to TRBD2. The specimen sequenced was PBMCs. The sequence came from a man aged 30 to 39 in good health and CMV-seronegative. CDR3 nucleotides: TGTGCCAGCAGCGGACTAGCGGGAGCCGGGGAGCTGTTTTTT. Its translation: CASSGLAGAGELFF. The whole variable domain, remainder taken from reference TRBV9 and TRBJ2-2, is DSGVTQTPKHLITATGQRVTLRCSPRSGDLSVYWYQQSLDQGLQFLIQYYNGEERAKGNILERFSAQQFPDLHSELNLSSLELGDSALYFCASSGLAGAGELFFGEGSRLTVL.